Each of the 12 T cell receptor beta chains below was sequenced from the same sample in a study of blood T cell repertoires in COVID-19. The data were produced by immunoSEQ multiplex PCR, yet TCRdb's version contains in-frame clones alone and is incomplete. This sample yields about 130,000 clones, of which roughly 86% are seen a single time; about an eighth belongs to the top ten. The sequenced sample was peripheral blood. These receptors were collected from a woman in her 70s with COVID-19, enrolled during active disease.

This clone appeared once. This chain joins TRBV3-1 (or the pseudogene TRBV3-2) and TRBJ1-2; no clear D gene. The CDR3 length is 14 residues. Trimming left V 1 base short and J 8 bases short, with 14 bases between. Germline V CDR1 and CDR2: LGHDT, YNNKEL (reference sequence). CDR3 nucleotides: TGTGCCAGCAGCCAAGCCACTGGAGGGTTCGGCTACACCTTC. It codes for CASSQATGGFGYTF.

The J gene is TRBJ1-5, the V gene TRBV18; TRBD1 might be the D (6 bases). The CDR3 sequence is 16 residues long. Deletions cut 1 base from V and 0 bases from J, with 10 bases between. CDR1 is KGHSH and CDR2 is LQKENI in the germline V gene. CDR3 coding DNA: TGTGCCAGCTCACCACGACAGGCCGATAGCAATCAGCCCCAGCATTTT. This gives the protein CASSPRQADSNQPQHF.

This chain joins TRBV30 and TRBJ1-1; D remains unclear. CDR3 length: 15 amino acids. Trimming removed 0 bases at V and 4 bases at J, with 15 bases between. CDR1 GTSNPN and CDR2 SVGIG come from the germline V gene (reference sequence). As DNA, the CDR3 is TGTGCCTGGAGTGTAGTTCGCGGGGTGGGCACTGAAGCTTTCTTT. Translating gives CAWSVVRGVGTEAFF.

The chain joins TRBV10-2 to TRBJ1-1, with TRBD1 matching over 10 bases. V gave up 3 bases and J gave up 0 bases; unmatched junction bases: 4. CDR3 length: 16 residues. The V gene's germline CDR1 is WSHSY and CDR2 SAAADI. The chain's CDR3 is CASSEGTGVMNTEAFF. CDR3 nucleotides: TGCGCCAGCAGTGAAGGGACAGGGGTAATGAACACTGAAGCTTTCTTT.

The chain's CDR3 is CASLNPGSVGYTF. The DNA of the CDR3 is TGTGCCAGCCTGAACCCAGGGTCCGTAGGCTACACCTTC. This chain links TRBV28 with TRBJ1-2, with a possible D match to TRBD1 (5 bases). The germline gives CDR1 MDHEN, CDR2 SYDVKM. V gave up 8 bases and J gave up 8 bases, with 18 bases separating them. This CDR3 is built from 13 residues.

A single count supports this clone. The chain links TRBV11-1 to TRBJ1-3; D is perhaps TRBD1 (6 bases). Trimming removed 4 bases from V and 0 bases from J, with 13 bases in between. Looked up from germline, CDR1 is SGHAT and CDR2 is FQDESV (reference sequence). The CDR3 spans 16 residues. Here the CDR3 reads CASSYGTPNSGNTIYF. The CDR3 DNA follows: TGTGCCAGCAGCTACGGGACACCCAACTCTGGAAACACCATATATTTT.

This rearrangement joins TRBV6-6 to TRBJ1-6; 7 bases align to TRBD1. The ends lost 2 bases at V and 5 bases at J; junction bases unmatched: 3. The CDR3 consists of 15 residues. CDR1 and CDR2 from the germline V gene are MNHNY and SVGAGI (reference sequence). CDR3 sequence: CASSYNGTDNSPLHF. Here the CDR3 DNA reads TGTGCCAGCAGTTACAACGGGACAGATAATTCACCCCTCCACTTT.

The genes are TRBV28 and TRBJ2-1; 8 positions match TRBD1. Germline V gene lookup returns CDR1 MDHEN and CDR2 SYDVKM. V shed 5 bases and J 3 bases; nucleotides not matched to a gene: 3. The CDR3 runs to 14 residues. CDR3 protein: CASSPGTGYNEQFF. The CDR3 DNA sequence: TGTGCCAGCAGTCCCGGGACAGGCTACAATGAGCAGTTCTTC.

The rearrangement uses TRBV4-1 and TRBJ2-5; the D gene is possibly TRBD1 (6 bases). The CDR3 spans 14 residues. V lost 1 base, J lost 3 bases, and 9 bases lay in between. CDR1 is MGHRA, CDR2 YSYEKL, per germline. The CDR3 DNA follows: TGCGCCAGCAGCCAAGCGGACAGAAAAGAGACCCAGTACTTC. This sequence encodes CASSQADRKETQYF.

The V gene is TRBV6-2 or TRBV6-3, the J gene TRBJ2-1, with 10 positions matching TRBD2. The CDR3 covers 14 residues. The V segment lost 6 bases and the J segment 7 bases; nucleotides outside the gene matches: 6. Germline CDR1 reads MNHEY; CDR2 reads SVGEGT. The CDR3: CASSKAGGANEQFF. The DNA for the CDR3 is TGTGCCAGCAGCAAAGCGGGGGGGGCAAATGAGCAGTTCTTC.

This clone showed up just once. The rearrangement uses TRBV9 and TRBJ1-4, with D perhaps TRBD1 (6 bases). Deletions cut 4 bases from V and 2 bases from J, with 15 bases between. This CDR3 contains 16 residues. Germline CDR1 is SGDLS and CDR2 is YYNGEE. CDR3 nucleotides: TGTGCCAGCAGCCCCCGCATAGGACAGACTAATGAAAAACTGTTTTTT. Translation gives CASSPRIGQTNEKLFF.

For this clone: A read error may account for a junction end that differs from germline. V and J are TRBV20-1 and TRBJ1-1, with 7 bases matching TRBD1. CDR1 is DFQATT, CDR2 SNEGSKA, per germline (reference sequence). The CDR3 consists of 11 residues. The CDR3 coding sequence is TGTCCCGGGACAGTCCGTACTGAAGCTTTCTTT. This encodes CPGTVRTEAFF.